Each of the 6 T cell receptor beta chains below was sequenced from the same sample in a study of CD8 T cells in ankylosing spondylitis. TCRdb reprocessed the 5' RACE reads with MiXCR, giving one entry per CDR3 protein. This table holds approximately 350,000 distinct CDR3 sequences, roughly 14% found once. The sequenced material came from blood, either unsorted or a sorted T cell fraction (not recorded which). Every receptor here comes from a male donor with ankylosing spondylitis or in good health (not recorded which).

This clonotype was detected many times. This chain uses TRBV5-1 with TRBJ2-3, with D maybe TRBD1 (5 bases). Between the trimmed V and J ends, which lost 7 bases and 3 bases, there was a span of 12 bases. The CDR3 is 13 amino acids. Germline CDR1 SGHRS, CDR2 YFSETQ. The CDR3 sequence is CASSLTVTDTQYF. The CDR3 region has the DNA TGCGCCAGCTCCCTGACAGTAACAGATACGCAGTATTTT.

This clonotype was observed a handful of times. This chain uses TRBV3-1 with TRBJ2-5; no reliable D call. The V end was cut by 4 bases, the J end by 5 bases, with 8 bases between. Germline values: CDR1 LGHDT, CDR2 YNNKEL (reference sequence). The CDR3 consists of 12 residues. The CDR3 DNA reads TGTGCCAGCAGCCCTGACGATGAGACCCAGTACTTC. It yields the protein CASSPDDETQYF.

This clonotype was picked up one time. The J gene is TRBJ2-3, the V gene TRBV5-1, with D perhaps matching TRBD1 (5 bases). This CDR3 comprises 15 residues. V lost 0 bases and J lost 1, with 9 bases in between. Germline lookup yields CDR1 SGHRS and CDR2 YFSETQ. The CDR3 DNA sequence: TGCGCCAGCAGCTTGGGAGCAGGGCGCACAGATACGCAGTATTTT. This gives the protein CASSLGAGRTDTQYF.

This clonotype has only a few counts. This chain uses TRBV10-3 with TRBJ2-7, with D maybe TRBD2 (7 bases). V was pared by 9 bases and J by 4 bases, with 25 bases between. Germline values: CDR1 ENHRY, CDR2 SYGVKD. The CDR3 is 16 amino acids. The CDR3 DNA is TGTGCCATAAGCCAACTGGGGGAAAGGGGGGGATACGAGCAGTACTTC. As protein: CAISQLGERGGYEQYF.

The table lists this clonotype with a few counts. The chain is built from TRBV30 and TRBJ1-5; 7 positions agree with TRBD1. The CDR3 consists of 16 residues. CDR1 and CDR2 (germline): GTSNPN, SVGIG (reference sequence). Trimming cost V 0 bases and J 7 bases; bases outside gene matches: 12. The CDR3 loop is CAWSVKGRGSGQPQHF. The CDR3 DNA follows: TGTGCCTGGAGTGTAAAGGGCAGGGGGTCAGGACAGCCCCAGCATTTT.

This clonotype was seen a few times. The rearrangement links TRBV11-3 to TRBJ2-5, with TRBD1 matching over 11 bases. The CDR3 has 17 amino acids. From germline, CDR1 is SGHNT and CDR2 YENEEA. J was trimmed by 4 bases and V by 5 bases; bases with no gene match: 12. In DNA form, the CDR3 reads TGTGCCAGCAGCCGCCGGACAGGGGGCTTTATGGGAGAGACCCAGTACTTC. Amino acid sequence: CASSRRTGGFMGETQYF.